The entry that follows covers one T cell receptor beta chain sequence. The CDR3 covers 15 residues. CDR1 is MNHEY, CDR2 SVGAGI, per germline. The V gene end was trimmed by 6 bases and the J gene end by 4 bases; junction bases not matched to a gene: 10. Libraries were prepared by immunoSEQ multiplex PCR; TCRdb keeps only in-frame clonotypes and omits some of them. The sample lists 20,000 or so clones, approximately 72% occurring once. These data belong to a study of graft-versus-host responses after intestinal transplantation. The starting material, graft tissue, was processed to release intraepithelial and lamina propria lymphocytes.

The V gene is TRBV6-5, the J gene TRBJ2-3, with 7 bases that match TRBD2. The starting material was ileum tissue, obtained around 20 days after intestinal transplant. The sequence was collected from a human patient who received an intestinal transplant, so some T cells may come from the graft donor. CDR3 residues: CASSFLSGRADTQYF. As DNA, the CDR3 is TGTGCCAGCAGCTTCCTTTCAGGGAGGGCAGATACGCAGTATTTT.